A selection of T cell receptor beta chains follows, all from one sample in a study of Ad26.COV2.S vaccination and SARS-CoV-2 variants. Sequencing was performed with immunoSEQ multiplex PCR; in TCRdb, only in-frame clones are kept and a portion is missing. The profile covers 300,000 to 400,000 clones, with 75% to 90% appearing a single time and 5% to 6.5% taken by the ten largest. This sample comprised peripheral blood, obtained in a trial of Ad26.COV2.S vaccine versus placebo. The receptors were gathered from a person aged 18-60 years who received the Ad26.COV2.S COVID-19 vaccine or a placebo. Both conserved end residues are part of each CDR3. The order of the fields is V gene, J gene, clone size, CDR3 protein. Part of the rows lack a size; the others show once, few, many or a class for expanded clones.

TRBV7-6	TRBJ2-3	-	CASSLGTIPTDTQYF
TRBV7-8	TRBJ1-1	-	CASSLGFEGAEGNTEAFF
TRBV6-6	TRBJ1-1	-	CASSYRGEDTEAFF
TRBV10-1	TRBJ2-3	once	CASSDSVLVVSNADTQYF
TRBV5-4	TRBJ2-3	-	CASSHGGSTDTQYF
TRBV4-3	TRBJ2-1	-	CASSQDLPAGAINEQFF
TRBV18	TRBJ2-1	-	CASSPPTGTGIYNEQFF
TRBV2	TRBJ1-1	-	CASTYSTEAFF
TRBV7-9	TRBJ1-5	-	CASSLVEGYGNQPQHF
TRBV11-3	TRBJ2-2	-	CASAPGLPSNTGELFF
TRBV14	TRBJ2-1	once	CASSQGKGWSYNEQFF
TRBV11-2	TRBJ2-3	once	CASSSFGREWADTQYF
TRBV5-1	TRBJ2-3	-	CASSFPGLAGTDTQYF
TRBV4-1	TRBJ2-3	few	CASSQDGGLGITDTQYF
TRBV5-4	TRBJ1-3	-	CASEDRGAGNTIYF
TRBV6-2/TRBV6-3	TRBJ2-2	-	CASSYKSPGELFF
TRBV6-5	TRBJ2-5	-	CASKIVETQYF
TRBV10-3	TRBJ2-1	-	CATRERESYNEQFF
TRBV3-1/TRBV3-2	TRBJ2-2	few	CASSQGRAGRGKTGELFF
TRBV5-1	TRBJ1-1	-	CASIGAGGTEAFF
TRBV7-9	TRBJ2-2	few	CASSLLPPAFAGELFF
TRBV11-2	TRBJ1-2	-	CASSSLRDGYGYTF
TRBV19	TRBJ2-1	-	CATKGSGLALNEQFF
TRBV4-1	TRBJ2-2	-	CASSQPGRKNTGELFF
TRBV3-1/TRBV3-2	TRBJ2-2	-	CASNSRGLTGELFF
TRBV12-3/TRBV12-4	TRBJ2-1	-	CASSSGGGLVFF
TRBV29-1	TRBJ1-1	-	CSGTGVPPLNTEAFF
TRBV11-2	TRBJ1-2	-	CASSLDPLLYGYTF
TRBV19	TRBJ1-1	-	CASSNNYGTGRVNTEAFF
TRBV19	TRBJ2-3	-	CASTASRVTDTQYF
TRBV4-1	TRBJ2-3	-	CASSQEASDTQYF
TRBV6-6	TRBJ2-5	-	CASSYGQTQYF
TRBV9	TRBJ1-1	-	CASSVGVGQRYTEAFF
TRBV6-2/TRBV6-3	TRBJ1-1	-	CASSYPRGDRLNTEAFF
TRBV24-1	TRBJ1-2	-	CATSDPRTGDGYTF
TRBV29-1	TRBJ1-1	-	CSVRKEATEAFF
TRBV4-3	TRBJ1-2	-	CASSQEAGAGASNYGYTF
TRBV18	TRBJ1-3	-	CASSPQPGNSGNTIYF
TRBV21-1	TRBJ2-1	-	CASSNYPNEQFF
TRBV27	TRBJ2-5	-	CASSSGLKETQYF
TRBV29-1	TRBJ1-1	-	CSVGVGPGVTEAFF
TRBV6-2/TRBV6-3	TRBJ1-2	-	CASSQGGFYGYTF